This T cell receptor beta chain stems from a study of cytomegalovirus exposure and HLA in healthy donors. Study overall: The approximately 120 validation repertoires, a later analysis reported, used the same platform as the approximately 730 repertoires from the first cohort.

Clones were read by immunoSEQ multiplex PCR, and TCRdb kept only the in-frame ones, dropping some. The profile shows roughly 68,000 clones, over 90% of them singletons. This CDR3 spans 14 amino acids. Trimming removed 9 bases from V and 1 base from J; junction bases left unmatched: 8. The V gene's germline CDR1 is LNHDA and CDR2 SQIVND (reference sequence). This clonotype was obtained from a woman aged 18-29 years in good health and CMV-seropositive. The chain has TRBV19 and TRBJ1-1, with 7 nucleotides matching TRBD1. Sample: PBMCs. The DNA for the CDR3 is TGTGCCAGCACCCTAGACAGGGAGAACACTGAAGCTTTCTTT. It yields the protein CASTLDRENTEAFF. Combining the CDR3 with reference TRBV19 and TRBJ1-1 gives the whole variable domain DGGITQSPKYLFRKEGQNVTLSCEQNLNHDAMYWYRQDPGQGLRLIYYSQIVNDFQKGDIAEGYSVSREKKESFPLTVTSAQKNPTAFYLCASTLDRENTEAFFGQGTRLTVV.